The 26 T cell receptor beta chains listed next were all sequenced from one sample in a study of blood T cell repertoires in COVID-19. Here immunoSEQ multiplex PCR was the method, and the copy in TCRdb shows in-frame clones only, minus some. The sample includes roughly 150,000 clones, 70% to 90% of them seen just once. Sequencing input: peripheral blood. All receptors come from a man aged 50 to 60 with acute or convalescent COVID-19.

The chain joins TRBV28 to TRBJ2-2, with D unresolved. Germline values: CDR1 MDHEN, CDR2 SYDVKM. The CDR3 spans 12 residues. Trimming shortened V by 6 bases and J by 6 bases, and 8 bases separated the two germline ends. The CDR3 coding sequence is TGTGCCAGCAGCTGGGCGTCCGGGGAGCTGTTTTTT. Amino acid sequence: CASSWASGELFF. The full variable domain, in which reference TRBV28 and TRBJ2-2 provide the parts outside the CDR3, is DVKVTQSSRYLVKRTGEKVFLECVQDMDHENMFWYRQDPGLGLRLIYFSYDVKMKEKGDIPEGYSVSREKKERFSLILESASTNQTSMYLCASSWASGELFFGEGSRLTVL.

The J gene is TRBJ2-7, the V gene TRBV12-3 or TRBV12-4, with D uncertain. This CDR3 is 11 amino acids long. V was pared by 6 bases and J by 4 bases, with 7 bases between. Here the CDR3 reads CASSNYYEQYF. CDR3 sequence (DNA): TGTGCCAGCAGCAACTATTACGAGCAGTACTTC.

The chain uses TRBV6-5 and TRBJ1-1; D is possibly TRBD1 (5 bases). CDR3 size: 14 residues. The V gene lost 0 bases and the J gene lost 9 bases, with 14 bases spanning the gap. Germline V gene sequence: CDR1 MNHEY, CDR2 SVGAGI. CDR3 protein: CASSYSKGLGKAFF. The CDR3 DNA follows: TGTGCCAGCAGTTACTCGAAGGGACTGGGAAAAGCTTTCTTT.

This clone has only one observation. The CDR3 loop is CASSPEQGVNSPLHF. The CDR3 DNA reads as TGTGCCAGCTCACCAGAACAGGGCGTTAATTCACCCCTCCACTTT. The J gene is TRBJ1-6, the V gene TRBV18; D is perhaps TRBD1 (6 bases). CDR3 length equals 15 residues. Deletions cut 2 bases from V and 6 bases from J, with 11 bases between. CDR1 and CDR2 from the germline V gene are KGHSH and LQKENI.

This chain connects TRBV12-5 to TRBJ2-5, with D tentatively TRBD2 (6 bases). The CDR3 is 12 amino acids. The V gene's germline CDR1 is LGHNT and CDR2 FRNRAP. V lost 4 bases, J lost 7 bases, and 10 bases lay in between. In DNA form, the CDR3 reads TGTGCTAGTGGTTGGGGGGATGGGACCCAGTACTTC. Translating it yields CASGWGDGTQYF.

The J gene is TRBJ1-2, the V gene TRBV20-1, with TRBD1 identical over 7 bases. This CDR3 region has 13 residues. Germline CDR1 and CDR2: DFQATT and SNEGSKA (reference sequence). J lost 4 bases, V lost 3 bases, and 5 bases had no gene match. CDR3 in DNA: TGCAGTGCTAGTCTCCCAGGGGGCTATGGCTACACCTTC. It yields the protein CSASLPGGYGYTF.

The chain links TRBV5-1 to TRBJ1-2, with 8 bases lining up with TRBD1. CDR3 length: 15 residues. V lost 2 bases and J lost 7; bases outside the gene matches: 10. Germline CDR1 reads SGHRS; CDR2 reads YFSETQ. CDR3 DNA sequence: TGCGCCAGCAGCTTAGGTGATCGGACAGGGAGTGGCTACACCTTC. Protein: CASSLGDRTGSGYTF. The full variable domain, in which reference TRBV5-1 and TRBJ1-2 provide the parts outside the CDR3, is KAGVTQTPRYLIKTRGQQVTLSCSPISGHRSVSWYQQTPGQGLQFLFEYFSETQRNKGNFPGRFSGRQFSNSRSEMNVSTLELGDSALYLCASSLGDRTGSGYTFGSGTRLTVV.

The V and J genes are TRBV5-1 and TRBJ1-4; possible D gene TRBD1, 6 bases. Trimming stripped 0 bases from V and 2 bases from J, with 8 bases between. CDR3 length equals 15 residues. CDR1 is SGHRS and CDR2 is YFSETQ in the germline V gene. The CDR3, as DNA: TGCGCCAGCAGCTTGGGTGGACAGACTAATGAAAAACTGTTTTTT. It specifies CASSLGGQTNEKLFF.

This clone was seen a few times. The rearrangement links TRBV9 to TRBJ2-3; D might be TRBD1 (7 bases). Germline CDR1 SGDLS, CDR2 YYNGEE. V was shortened by 6 bases and J by 2 bases, with 16 bases between the two germline ends. CDR3 length: 15 residues. The DNA for the CDR3 is TGTGCCAGCACCTCGGGGGACAGCTCCACAGATACGCAGTATTTT. It codes for CASTSGDSSTDTQYF.

The chain has TRBV7-2 and TRBJ2-5, with D possibly being TRBD2 (5 bases). Germline loops: CDR1 SGHTA, CDR2 FQGNSA. V lost 3 bases to trimming and J lost 6 bases, with 14 bases between them. There are 14 residues in the CDR3. In nucleotides, the CDR3 is TGTGCCAGCAGCTTCTCTCGGGAAGGGCAGACCCAGTACTTC. Amino acids: CASSFSREGQTQYF.

The V gene is TRBV28, the J gene TRBJ2-7; the D gene is possibly TRBD2 (6 bases). This CDR3 has 12 residues. CDR1 and CDR2 (germline): MDHEN, SYDVKM. V lost 2 bases and J 4 bases, leaving 6 bases between the germline ends. The CDR3 loop reads CASSLGGYEQYF. CDR3 sequence (DNA): TGTGCCAGCAGTTTAGGGGGGTACGAGCAGTACTTC.

The gene calls are TRBV18 and TRBJ1-5; D unclear. The V gene lost 3 bases and the J gene lost 0 bases, with 12 bases spanning the gap. CDR3 length: 16 residues. The germline V gene encodes CDR1 KGHSH and CDR2 LQKENI. The CDR3 DNA sequence: TGTGCCAGCTCACCTCAGGTACTCGATAGCAATCAGCCCCAGCATTTT. The encoded protein is CASSPQVLDSNQPQHF.

The V and J genes are TRBV5-6 and TRBJ2-7, with 10 bases matching TRBD2. The CDR3 has 15 amino acids. Looked up from germline, CDR1 is SGHDT and CDR2 is YYEEEE. Germline trimming cut 4 bases from V and 3 bases from J; bases unmatched to any gene: 7. CDR3 sequence (DNA): TGTGCCAGCAGCGCAGCGGGAGGGGGCTTCTACGAGCAGTACTTC. As protein: CASSAAGGGFYEQYF.

This chain joins TRBV5-1 and TRBJ2-3; D gene ambiguous. Germline V lookup: CDR1 SGHRS, CDR2 YFSETQ. The CDR3 totals 11 residues. V dropped 2 bases and J dropped 5 bases, with 3 bases sitting between them. CDR3 DNA: TGCGCCAGCAGCTTCCGAGATACGCAGTATTTT. This codes for CASSFRDTQYF.

The V and J genes are TRBV7-9 and TRBJ1-2; no clear D. Trimming removed 2 bases at V and 8 bases at J, with 18 bases between. The CDR3 is 15 amino acids. Germline V CDR1 and CDR2: SEHNR, FQNEAQ (reference sequence). The DNA of the CDR3 is TGTGCCAGCAGCTTAAGGAGCGGGCCGCTATGGGGCTACACCTTC. Its translation is CASSLRSGPLWGYTF.

V gene TRBV7-9 combines with J gene TRBJ1-3; D perhaps matches TRBD1 (5 bases). Germline CDR1 reads SEHNR; CDR2 reads FQNEAQ (reference sequence). CDR3 length: 14 residues. Trimming removed 4 bases from V and 6 bases from J, with 13 bases in between. CDR3: CASSSGRDLNTIYF. The CDR3 DNA reads as TGTGCCAGCAGCTCCGGCAGGGATTTAAACACCATATATTTT.

The gene calls are TRBV27 and TRBJ1-4, with D uncertain. There are 14 residues in the CDR3. Germline V gene sequence: CDR1 MNHEY, CDR2 SMNVEV (reference sequence). With 6 bases removed from V and 4 bases from J, the gap between germline ends came to 12 bases. The CDR3 sequence is CASRPAGGNEKLFF. The CDR3 coding sequence is TGTGCCAGCAGACCAGCGGGCGGTAATGAAAAACTGTTTTTT.

The chain links TRBV6-4 to TRBJ2-1; D may be TRBD1 (7 bases). CDR3 length equals 18 residues. The germline V and J ends were trimmed by 4 bases and 6 bases, with 25 bases remaining between them. Germline CDR1 is MRHNA and CDR2 is SNTAGT. The CDR3 protein is CASSASRAGGTLRNEQFF. CDR3 coding DNA: TGTGCCAGCAGTGCCTCGAGGGCAGGGGGGACCTTGCGCAATGAGCAGTTCTTC.

The rearrangement joins TRBV2 to TRBJ1-3; no clear D gene. Trimming took off 4 bases at V and 3 bases at J, with 16 bases between the two ends. Germline CDR1 and CDR2: SNHLY and FYNNEI. The CDR3 length is 16 residues. The DNA for the CDR3 is TGTGCCAGCAGTGTGCGAACCCAAGGACTTGGAAACACCATATATTTT. Translated, it gives CASSVRTQGLGNTIYF.

The chain joins TRBV5-4 to TRBJ1-5, with TRBD1 matching 7 bases. Per germline, CDR1 SGHNT and CDR2 YYREEE (reference sequence). Trimming removed 5 bases from V and 5 bases from J; junction bases left unmatched: 7. The CDR3 extends over 14 amino acids. CDR3: CASSLQGKDQPQHF. CDR3 DNA sequence: TGTGCCAGCAGTTTACAGGGGAAGGATCAGCCCCAGCATTTT.

This sequence joins TRBV10-3 and TRBJ1-6; D remains ambiguous. Trimming pared 8 bases from V and 5 bases from J, leaving 10 bases between. CDR1 is ENHRY, CDR2 SYGVKD, per germline. The CDR3 has 13 amino acids. CDR3 sequence (DNA): TGTGCCATCGGAGGTGCTGATAATTCACCCCTCCACTTT. Residues: CAIGGADNSPLHF.

The CDR3, as DNA: TGTGCCAGCAGTTTGATGAGCGGCCCCTACAATGAGCAGTTCTTC. This sequence encodes CASSLMSGPYNEQFF. The chain is built from TRBV28 and TRBJ2-1; D may be TRBD2 (5 bases). Trimming stripped 3 bases from V and 2 bases from J, with 11 bases between. The CDR3 has 15 residues. Germline V gives CDR1 MDHEN, CDR2 SYDVKM.

This chain uses TRBV6-5 with TRBJ1-1; a weak D match, TRBD1 (5 bases). The germline CDR1 and CDR2 sequences are MNHEY and SVGAGI. CDR3 length equals 16 residues. Between the trimmed V and J ends, which lost 2 bases and 1 base, there was a span of 14 bases. In DNA form, the CDR3 reads TGTGCCAGCAGTTACGGAGGGGCGCGGGGGAACACTGAAGCTTTCTTT. Translating gives CASSYGGARGNTEAFF.

This chain joins TRBV2 and TRBJ1-5, with a possible D match to TRBD1 (5 bases). V shed 6 bases and J shed 6 bases, with 18 bases lying between them. There are 15 residues in the CDR3. Germline assignment: CDR1 SNHLY and CDR2 FYNNEI. CDR3 DNA: TGTGCCAGCAGGGACGGCCAGGGTAAGGGTCAGCCCCAGCATTTT. Residues: CASRDGQGKGQPQHF. Supplemented by reference TRBV2 and TRBJ1-5, the full variable domain reads EPEVTQTPSHQVTQMGQEVILRCVPISNHLYFYWYRQILGQKVEFLVSFYNNEISEKSEIFDDQFSVERPDGSNFTLKIRSTKLEDSAMYFCASRDGQGKGQPQHFGDGTRLSIL.

The chain employs TRBV24-1 and TRBJ2-7; 9 nucleotides match TRBD1. Germline V gene lookup returns CDR1 KGHDR and CDR2 SFDVKD. CDR3 size: 13 residues. Losses at the gene ends were 7 bases for V and 2 bases for J; bases not matched to a gene: 2. CDR3 nucleotide sequence: TGTGCCACCAGAGGACAGGGGACCTACGAGCAGTACTTC. Its translation is CATRGQGTYEQYF.

This clone came up a few times. The chain couples TRBV4-1 to TRBJ1-1; TRBD1 might be the D (6 bases). The CDR3 contains 12 residues. The germline V and J ends were trimmed by 5 bases and 5 bases, with 9 bases remaining between them. Germline CDR1 MGHRA, CDR2 YSYEKL. The CDR3 loop reads CASSFGQTEAFF. The CDR3 DNA is TGCGCCAGCAGCTTCGGACAGACTGAAGCTTTCTTT.